This TCR beta chain appears in the sequencing data of a study of shared clonotypes between healthy human individuals (TCRdb year 2020). The study in broad terms: Three men and two women, aged 18 to 49 years, made up the cohort. To increase sequencing depth and limit assay-specific biases, TCR repertoire library preparation and sequencing were carried out by different laboratories using diverse techniques. Each donor's leukapheresis produced roughly between roughly 0.94 and 9.5 billion PBMCs. The study deeply sequenced blood TCR repertoires of several healthy adults to estimate repertoire size and the extent of clonotype sharing between individuals. For each donor, CD4 naive and CD4 memory were each given three plates, CD8 naive was given two plates, and CD8 memory was given one plate. Findings and caveats that apply to the study as a whole: The genetic and exposure-history diversity represented was limited by the small number of donors. Pairwise subsampling led to the expectation that sequencing depth would affect the degree of clonotype sharing among donors. Only blood was sampled, and tissue TCR repertoires likely differ from those in blood. Estimated clonotype richness was generally larger for naive than for memory subsets. About 5% of naive CD4, 3.5% of naive CD8, approximately 2.2% of memory CD4, and about 0.4% of memory CD8 clonotypes were shared across several donors. Rarefaction of sorted-subset datasets indicated incomplete sequencing despite the large sequencing depth. Compared with non-shared clonotypes, clonotypes shared by all four sorted-subset donors had higher generation probabilities.

Using the deep immunoSEQ assay, TCR CDR3 regions were amplified from genomic DNA by multiplex PCR. For each cell subset, the extracted genomic DNA was distributed evenly across all wells of several immunoSEQ 96-well plates, and each plate served as one replicate. For sorted subsets, each replicate PCR was loaded with around 220 ng genomic DNA, equivalent to 32,000 or so T cell genomes. The purified libraries were quantified using a Qubit 3.0 fluorometer, sized with a Bioanalyzer 2100, and then quantified again using the KAPA Library Quantification kit. A separate single-read 150-cycle Illumina NextSeq 550 flow cell was used to sequence each immunoSEQ 96-well plate. In the source study's methods: The immunoSEQ output contained only junctional sequences without quality scores, so filtering could not match that applied to full-length reads. Sequences were annotated with PyIR, a Python wrapper for IgBLAST v1.9, using IMGT germline references to assign V/J genes and CDR3. Reads with weak V/J assignments (E-value above 1e-6), missing CDR3, stop codons, out-of-frame junctions, or ambiguous translated residues were removed. V3J clonotypes were defined by identical inferred V gene, J gene, and CDR3 amino acid sequence. Percentage overlap between repertoires was computed as shared unique clonotypes divided by the size of the smaller repertoire. Richness of each repertoire was evaluated using RTK rarefaction, the Chao1 estimator, and Recon v2.1 estimates of unobserved clonotypes. OLGA was used to compute generation probabilities for all TCRbeta clonotypes that the gDNA method yielded from a few donors. TCRdb provides this immuneACCESS table in a form limited to in-frame rearrangements. Some clones are lacking; in checked studies, under half of them reflect an unresolved V gene, and why the rest are absent is not known. V, J and clone size were drawn from that table, and D and trimming were deduced from the DNA. The sample table contains fewer than 1.6 million clones; only one count was recorded for about 98.5% of them. The ten largest clones represent around 0.33% of the sample.

Worth noting for this clone: Its antigen target is currently unknown. No much larger clonotype is one base removed from it; base qualities were not supplied.

Healthy HIV-negative adults with no recently reported acute infections or vaccinations were included as donors. Only Caucasian adults living in Nashville, Tennessee, USA were represented among the donors. CD4+ T cells were enriched through magnetic negative selection, after which naive cells were positively selected on CD45RA and the remaining negative fraction served as the memory subset. Blood was collected by leukapheresis, and PBMCs were isolated by Ficoll-Histopaque density gradient centrifugation and then cryopreserved in liquid nitrogen vapor phase. Analytical flow cytometry was used to check the purity and quantity of each magnetically sorted T cell population. Genomic DNA was isolated from every sorted fraction and measured by UV absorbance on a Nanodrop 2000c. V and J lose 3 bases and 0 bases, and a span of 9 bases separates them. From the cysteine up to the phenylalanine, the CDR3 has a length of 15 residues. Only the CDR3 DNA stays, 45 bases, in frame from base 1. For CDR1 and CDR2, the germline V gene (reference sequence) lists SGHNT and YYREEE.

The sequence was collected from a man younger than 40 in good health. The chain joins TRBV5-4 to TRBJ2-2, and TRBD2 may be the D gene, going by 6 matching bases. The sample consisted of naive CD4+ T cells sorted from blood. This specimen's cell subset or site label, interpreted: CD45RA+ positively selected. CDR3 loop: CASSSGGTNTGELFF. The DNA reads as follows: TGTGCCAGCAGCTCGGGCGGGACGAACACCGGGGAGCTGTTTTTT.